This T cell receptor beta chain was profiled in a study of graft-versus-host responses after intestinal transplantation. Study context: Recipients were all induced with anti-thymocyte globulin, then given tacrolimus and steroids for 3 to 4 years. Broader study findings: Association was observed between peak circulating GvH clone levels and early post-transplant HvG declines.

The CDR3 has 14 amino acids. Germline V lookup: CDR1 MDHEN, CDR2 SYDVKM. With 4 bases removed from V and 0 bases from J, the gap between germline ends came to 10 bases. To note about this clone: The antigen is unknown.

Using immunoSEQ multiplex PCR, the repertoire was profiled, and TCRdb retains in-frame clones only, with some absent. Of 90,000 to 150,000 clones in the sample, roughly 91% were seen once. The starting material was unstimulated CD4+ T cells sorted from spleen or lymph node cells, obtained before intestinal transplant. The V call is TRBV28, the J call TRBJ2-7; no definite D call. The receptor's source is a human donor who received an intestinal transplant. The CDR3 nucleotides read TGTGCCAGCAGTTATCCGGGCCTCTCCTACGAGCAGTACTTC. Protein product: CASSYPGLSYEQYF.